Below, 6 T cell receptor beta chains from the same sample are listed, as sequenced in a study of shared clonotypes between healthy human individuals. This table comes from immunoSEQ multiplex PCR, and its TCRdb copy is limited to in-frame clones, with some not included. The sample lists millions of clones, roughly 91% seen once, with 1.5% to 2% in the top ten. Naive CD8 isolation took CD45RO-negative cells positively selected for CCR7 and excluded terminally differentiated effector memory CD45RA+ cells. The sequencing sample was made of naive CD8+ T cells from PBMCs. The source of these receptors is a young man in good health. Some clones in this sample may be carry-over from other donors' samples.

This clone was counted a single time. The genes are TRBV7-2 and TRBJ2-7, with a tentative D call TRBD2 (6 bases). The germline V gene has CDR1 SGHTA and CDR2 FQGNSA. V lost 2 bases and J lost 2, with 10 bases in between. CDR3 length: 14 amino acids. In nucleotides, the CDR3 is TGTGCCAGCAGCTTATGGCGGGATACCTACGAGCAGTACTTC. It is translated as CASSLWRDTYEQYF.

The chain joins TRBV5-1 to TRBJ1-2; D uncertain. Trimming took off 0 bases at V and 4 bases at J, with 10 bases between the two ends. CDR3 length equals 14 residues. The germline V gene has CDR1 SGHRS and CDR2 YFSETQ. The chain's CDR3 is CASSLDMGSYGYTF. In nucleotides, the CDR3 is TGCGCCAGCAGCTTGGATATGGGGAGCTATGGCTACACCTTC.

Points on this clone: Other DNA sequences in this specimen translate into the identical CDR3. The CDR3 nucleotides are TGTGCCTGGAGTGTTGGCACAGCTTACGAGCAGTACTTC. Its protein is CAWSVGTAYEQYF. The J gene is TRBJ2-7, the V gene TRBV30; unclear D gene. Looked up from germline, CDR1 is GTSNPN and CDR2 is SVGIG (reference sequence). CDR3 length: 13 residues. V was pared by 0 bases and J by 4 bases, with 10 bases between.

The chain links TRBV5-6 to TRBJ2-5, with TRBD2 matching 7 bases. In germline, CDR1 is SGHDT, CDR2 YYEEEE. The CDR3 is 14 amino acids. The V and J ends lost 3 bases and 4 bases, in that order; junction bases with no gene match: 6. The CDR3 protein is CASSSGGGRETQYF. The CDR3 nucleotides read TGTGCCAGCAGCTCCGGCGGGGGTAGAGAGACCCAGTACTTC.

The chain couples TRBV4-3 to TRBJ2-2; 9 nucleotides align to TRBD2. Germline CDR1 reads LGHNA; CDR2 reads YSLEER. Trimming took 3 bases from V and 5 from J; bases not matched to a gene: 7. The CDR3 covers 16 residues. The CDR3 sequence: CASSHGTSPRTGELFF. DNA for the CDR3: TGCGCCAGCAGCCACGGGACTAGCCCGAGGACCGGGGAGCTGTTTTTT.

The rearrangement joins TRBV30 to TRBJ2-6; possibly TRBD2 for D (5 bases). Trimming left V 4 bases short and J 3 bases short, with 7 bases between. Germline values: CDR1 GTSNPN, CDR2 SVGIG (reference sequence). The CDR3 loop spans 13 amino acids. The CDR3 sequence: CAWIGSGANVLTF. CDR3 coding DNA: TGTGCCTGGATTGGGAGTGGGGCCAACGTCCTGACTTTC.